These 9 T cell receptor beta chains share one sample of origin, sequenced in a study of OX40 agonist ivuxolimab in advanced cancers. Sequencing used immunoSEQ multiplex PCR; TCRdb keeps in-frame clones, though not all of them. The table includes about 50,000 clones, 80% to 95% detected once. The material sequenced was CD4+ or CD8+ T cells sorted from blood, taken in a trial of the OX40 agonist ivuxolimab. The receptors stem from an adult with an advanced solid tumor such as melanoma, head and neck, liver or kidney cancer.

A note on this clone: One end of the junction is discordant with germline, which a read error may explain. V is TRBV7-7 and J is TRBJ2-7, with 7 bases aligning to TRBD2. This CDR3 is 13 amino acids long. Germline loops: CDR1 SSHAT, CDR2 FNYEAQ (reference sequence). The CDR3 here is CASSLGEGYEQYF. As DNA, the CDR3 is TGTGCTAGCAGCTTGGGGGAGGGCTACGAGCAGTACTTC.

This sequence joins TRBV7-6 and TRBJ2-1; TRBD2 aligns across 8 bases. Germline V lookup: CDR1 SGHVS, CDR2 FNYEAQ. The CDR3 covers 18 residues. With V trimmed by 2 bases and J by 7 bases, 16 bases remained unmatched. The CDR3 region has the DNA TGTGCCAGCAGCTTATTGTCCTTCCGGCGGGGGGCTTTGAATGAGCAGTTCTTC. Translation gives CASSLLSFRRGALNEQFF. Based on the CDR3 plus reference TRBV7-6 and TRBJ2-1, the full variable domain is GAGVSQSPRYKVTKRGQDVALRCDPISGHVSLYWYRQALGQGPEFLTYFNYEAQQDKSGLPNDRFSAERPEGSISTLTIQRTEQRDSAMYRCASSLLSFRRGALNEQFFGPGTRLTVL.

The V and J genes are TRBV19 and TRBJ2-3, with D possibly TRBD1 on 6 matching bases. Trimming stripped 5 bases from V and 2 bases from J, with 14 bases between. CDR3 length equals 15 residues. Germline V CDR1 and CDR2: LNHDA, SQIVND (reference sequence). The CDR3 region has the DNA TGTGCCAGTAGTCCTGTGGGGGCTAACACAGATACGCAGTATTTT. It encodes CASSPVGANTDTQYF.

The chain has TRBV7-8 and TRBJ1-2; perhaps TRBD1 as D (5 bases). This CDR3 comprises 17 residues. Trimming removed 3 bases at V and 4 bases at J, with 21 bases between. Germline V lookup: CDR1 SGHVS, CDR2 FQNEAQ. The CDR3 is CASSFTSQGLYGYGYTF. The CDR3 DNA is TGTGCCAGCAGCTTTACCTCCCAGGGTTTGTATGGCTATGGCTACACCTTC.

This clone was observed once. V and J are TRBV5-1 and TRBJ1-2; maybe TRBD1 (6 bases). The CDR3 has 14 amino acids. The germline V gene encodes CDR1 SGHRS and CDR2 YFSETQ. V was shortened by 2 bases and J by 2 bases, with 10 bases between the two germline ends. The CDR3 nucleotides are TGCGCCAGCAGCTTTGGGACACCAAACTATGGCTACACCTTC. This codes for CASSFGTPNYGYTF.

This sequence joins TRBV6-6 and TRBJ2-2; no clear D. The CDR3 has 12 amino acids. The V gene's germline CDR1 is MNHNY and CDR2 SVGAGI (reference sequence). V lost 4 bases to trimming and J lost 3 bases, with 3 bases between them. Here the CDR3 DNA reads TGTGCCAGCAGTTTGTACACCGGGGAGCTGTTTTTT. Translating it yields CASSLYTGELFF.

The chain employs TRBV7-3 and TRBJ2-1; the D call may be TRBD1 or TRBD2 (7 bases each). CDR1 is SGHTA and CDR2 is FQGTGA in the germline V gene. This CDR3 has 14 amino acids. V gave up 4 bases and J gave up 8 bases, with 15 bases separating them. As DNA, the CDR3 is TGTGCCAGCAGCTCGCAGGGGGGGCAAGATGAGCAGTTCTTC. Translating gives CASSSQGGQDEQFF.

CDR3 sequence (DNA): TGTGCCAGCAGTTTATCAGCGGGGAGATACAATGAGCAGTTCTTC. Translating gives CASSLSAGRYNEQFF. The chain is built from TRBV27 and TRBJ2-1; 7 nucleotides line up with TRBD2. The germline V gene encodes CDR1 MNHEY and CDR2 SMNVEV (reference sequence). With 0 bases clipped from V and 4 bases from J, the junction kept 3 bases outside the gene matches. The CDR3 covers 15 residues.

V usage is TRBV10-3 and J usage is TRBJ2-3, with 14 bases lining up with TRBD2. The CDR3 runs 21 residues. The germline V gene has CDR1 ENHRY and CDR2 SYGVKD. V gave up 2 bases and J gave up 2 bases; unmatched junction bases: 15. This chain's CDR3 is CAISEPNDPGLAGDHTDTQYF. The CDR3 coding sequence is TGTGCCATCAGTGAGCCTAATGACCCGGGACTAGCGGGGGACCACACAGATACGCAGTATTTT.